Sequencing of this T cell receptor beta chain was carried out in a study of cytomegalovirus exposure and HLA in healthy donors. Study outcomes and limitations: 164 TCR beta chains were listed as cytomegalovirus-associated.

With 60 Vbeta and 13 Jbeta primers, the PCR was carried out. Assay: immunoSEQ multiplex PCR; the TCRdb copy retains only in-frame clones and omits some. Found here are some 180,000 clones, over 75% of them singletons; the top ten hold more than 0.2%. Germline CDR1 SGHRS, CDR2 YFSETQ. V was pared by 0 bases and J by 3 bases, with 8 bases of the junction left unmatched. The CDR3 consists of 16 residues. This clone showed up just a few times. Its cognate antigen is unknown. The receptor's source is a girl under two years old in good health and CMV-seronegative. The sample was PBMCs. This sequence joins TRBV5-1 and TRBJ2-5, with 7 positions matching TRBD2. The CDR3 region is CASSLGGGGDEETQYF. CDR3 bases: TGCGCCAGCAGCTTGGGAGGCGGGGGAGACGAAGAGACCCAGTACTTC.